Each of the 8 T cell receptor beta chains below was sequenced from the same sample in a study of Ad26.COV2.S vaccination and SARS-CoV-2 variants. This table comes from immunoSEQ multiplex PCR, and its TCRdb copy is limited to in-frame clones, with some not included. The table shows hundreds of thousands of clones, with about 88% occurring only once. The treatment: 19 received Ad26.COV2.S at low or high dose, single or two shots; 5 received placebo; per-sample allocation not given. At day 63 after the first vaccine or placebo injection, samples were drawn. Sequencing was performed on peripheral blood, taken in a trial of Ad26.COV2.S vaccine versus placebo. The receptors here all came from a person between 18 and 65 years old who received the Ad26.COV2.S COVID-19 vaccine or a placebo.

The CDR3 coding sequence is TGTGCCAGCAGCCTGACCCGGAACACCGGGGAGCTGTTTTTT. It specifies CASSLTRNTGELFF. The chain carries TRBV6-6 and TRBJ2-2; D not certain. V was pared by 6 bases and J by 1 base, with 9 bases between. CDR3 length: 14 residues. Germline V gives CDR1 MNHNY, CDR2 SVGAGI (reference sequence).

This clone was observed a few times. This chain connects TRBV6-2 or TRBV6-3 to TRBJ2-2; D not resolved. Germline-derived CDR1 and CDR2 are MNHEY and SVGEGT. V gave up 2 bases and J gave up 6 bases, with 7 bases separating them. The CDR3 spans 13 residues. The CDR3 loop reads CASSYPDPGELFF. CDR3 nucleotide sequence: TGTGCCAGCAGTTACCCCGACCCCGGGGAGCTGTTTTTT.

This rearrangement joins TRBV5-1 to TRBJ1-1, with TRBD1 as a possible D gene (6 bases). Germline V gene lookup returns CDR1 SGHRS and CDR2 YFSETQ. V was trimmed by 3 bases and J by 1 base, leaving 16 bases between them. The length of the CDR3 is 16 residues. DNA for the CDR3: TGCGCCAGCAGCTCAGAACAGGGACCGCCGAACACTGAAGCTTTCTTT. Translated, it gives CASSSEQGPPNTEAFF.

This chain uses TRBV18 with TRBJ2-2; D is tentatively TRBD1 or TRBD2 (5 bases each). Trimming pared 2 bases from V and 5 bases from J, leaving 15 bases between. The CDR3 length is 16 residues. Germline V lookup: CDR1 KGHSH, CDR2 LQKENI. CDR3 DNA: TGTGCCAGCTCACCAAAGAGGGACCATCAAACCGGGGAGCTGTTTTTT. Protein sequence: CASSPKRDHQTGELFF. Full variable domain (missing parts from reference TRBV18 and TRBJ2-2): NAGVMQNPRHLVRRRGQEARLRCSPMKGHSHVYWYRQLPEEGLKFMVYLQKENIIDESGMPKERFSAEFPKEGPSILRIQQVVRGDSAAYFCASSPKRDHQTGELFFGEGSRLTVL.

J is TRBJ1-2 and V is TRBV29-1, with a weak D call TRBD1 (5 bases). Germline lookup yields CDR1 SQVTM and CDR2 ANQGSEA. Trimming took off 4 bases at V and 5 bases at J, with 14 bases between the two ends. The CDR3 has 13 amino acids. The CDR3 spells CSVVKTGEYGYTF. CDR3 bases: TGCAGCGTTGTTAAAACAGGTGAATATGGCTACACCTTC.

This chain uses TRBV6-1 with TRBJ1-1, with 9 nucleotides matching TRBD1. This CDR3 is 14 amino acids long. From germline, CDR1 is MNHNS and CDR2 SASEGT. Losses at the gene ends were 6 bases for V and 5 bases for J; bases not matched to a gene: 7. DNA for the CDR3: TGTGCCAGCAGATCCGGGACAGGGTATACTGAAGCTTTCTTT. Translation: CASRSGTGYTEAFF.

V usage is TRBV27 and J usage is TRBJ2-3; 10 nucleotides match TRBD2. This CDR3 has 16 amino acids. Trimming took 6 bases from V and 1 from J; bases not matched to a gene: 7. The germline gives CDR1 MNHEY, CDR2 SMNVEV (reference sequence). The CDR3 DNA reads TGTGCCAGCAGCCATACCGGGACTAGCGGCACAGATACGCAGTATTTT. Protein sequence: CASSHTGTSGTDTQYF.

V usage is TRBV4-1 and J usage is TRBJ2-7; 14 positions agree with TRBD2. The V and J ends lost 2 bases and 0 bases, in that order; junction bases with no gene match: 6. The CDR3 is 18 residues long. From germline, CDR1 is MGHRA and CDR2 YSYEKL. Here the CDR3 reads CASSQPRLAGGNSYEQYF. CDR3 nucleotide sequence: TGCGCCAGCAGCCAACCCAGACTAGCGGGAGGGAACTCCTACGAGCAGTACTTC.